The clone carrying this T cell receptor beta chain has ten or more counts. Its antigen is unknown. These data are taken from a study of T-cell reconstitution after alpha-beta-depleted transplantation in children. Overall study results and limits: Some patients showed high day-60 TCRbeta diversity, which derived from surviving recipient T cells and thymic progenitors. Several hundred expanded graft clones reportedly supplied alpha-beta T cells about two months after transplant. T-cell numbers and diversity, one year after transplant, stemmed largely from T cells that were newly produced.

Preparing the TCRbeta library involved the use of unique molecular identifiers. Using its own MiXCR run on the PCR reads, TCRdb lists one record per CDR3 protein. Among 200,000 to 250,000 distinct CDR3 sequences listed, roughly 11% were seen once. V was pared by 1 base and J by 7 bases, with 13 bases between. The CDR3 consists of 14 residues. Germline V gene data show CDR1 as SGHTA and CDR2 as FQGNSA. The specimen was PBMCs, collected before TCRalphabeta/CD19-depleted stem cell transplant. The chain is built from TRBV7-2 and TRBJ1-2; D remains ambiguous. This TCR came from a child younger than two with acute myeloid leukemia, due to receive a stem cell transplant. This CDR3 is CASSLGGPPSGYTF. For the CDR3, the DNA is TGTGCCAGCAGCTTAGGTGGCCCCCCCAGTGGCTACACCTTC.